The 7 T cell receptor beta chains reported below all come from one sample, sequenced in a study of OX40 agonist ivuxolimab in advanced cancers. Sequencing was performed with immunoSEQ multiplex PCR; in TCRdb, only in-frame clones are kept and a portion is missing. Of over 55,000 clones listed, just over 90% are singletons. The sequences come from CD4+ or CD8+ T cells sorted from blood, collected in a trial of the OX40 agonist ivuxolimab. Every receptor here comes from an adult with an advanced solid tumor such as melanoma, head and neck, liver or kidney cancer.

The chain recombines TRBV19 with TRBJ1-1; perhaps TRBD1 as D (5 bases). This CDR3 has 17 residues. V was trimmed by 6 bases and J by 0 bases, leaving 20 bases between them. Germline lookup yields CDR1 LNHDA and CDR2 SQIVND (reference sequence). The CDR3 here is CASSQLTGLGMNTEAFF. DNA for the CDR3: TGTGCCAGTAGCCAACTAACAGGCCTGGGGATGAACACTGAAGCTTTCTTT.

This clone was found once. The V call is TRBV11-3, the J call TRBJ2-1; 11 nucleotides agree with TRBD1. Trimming took 4 bases from V and 9 from J; bases not matched to a gene: 5. The CDR3 spans 14 residues. CDR1 and CDR2 (germline): SGHNT, YENEEA. The CDR3 here is CASSYGTGGGEQFF. The DNA for the CDR3 is TGTGCCAGCAGCTACGGGACAGGGGGTGGTGAGCAGTTCTTC. The variable domain in full, completed from reference TRBV11-3 and TRBJ2-1, reads EAGVVQSPRYKIIEKKQPVAFWCNPISGHNTLYWYLQNLGQGPELLIRYENEEAVDDSQLPKDRFSAERLKGVDSTLKIQPAELGDSAVYLCASSYGTGGGEQFFGPGTRLTVL.

This sequence joins TRBV11-3 and TRBJ2-5; TRBD1 or TRBD2 may be the D gene (5 bases each). Germline CDR1 and CDR2: SGHNT and YENEEA. V was clipped by 5 bases and J by 5 bases, with 15 bases between them. This CDR3 comprises 14 residues. CDR3 in DNA: TGTGCCAGCAGCCCCGGGGCCCAGGAGGAGACCCAGTACTTC. This gives the protein CASSPGAQEETQYF.

The count of this clone is one. J is TRBJ2-7 and V is TRBV21-1; TRBD1, the D gene given by the table, was not confirmed from the DNA. TRBV21-1 is assigned pseudogene status. This CDR3 comprises 21 residues. The CDR3 loop is CASSKASGLQTGGRVFDEQYF. CDR3 nucleotide sequence: TGTGCCAGCAGCAAAGCGTCCGGTTTACAGACAGGGGGGCGCGTGTTCGACGAGCAGTACTTC.

The rearrangement joins TRBV2 to TRBJ2-1, with 15 bases matching TRBD2. Per germline, CDR1 SNHLY and CDR2 FYNNEI. There are 19 residues in the CDR3. The V gene end was trimmed by 3 bases and the J gene end by 1 base; junction bases not matched to a gene: 7. CDR3 DNA: TGTGCCAGCAGTGACCCAGGACTAGCGGGAGGGTTGTCCTACAATGAGCAGTTCTTC. Translating gives CASSDPGLAGGLSYNEQFF.

V is TRBV10-1 and J is TRBJ1-5; TRBD1 matches 12 bases. J lost 2 bases, V lost 0 bases, and 2 bases had no gene match. CDR1 is WNHNN and CDR2 is SYGVQD in the germline V gene (reference sequence). The CDR3 runs 17 residues. The chain's CDR3 is CASSESGQGARNQPQHF. As DNA, the CDR3 is TGCGCCAGCAGTGAGTCGGGACAGGGGGCTCGCAATCAGCCCCAGCATTTT.

This rearrangement joins TRBV21-1 to TRBJ2-1; the table assigns TRBD2, which was not confirmed against the DNA. TRBV21-1 is annotated as a pseudogene. The CDR3 consists of 17 residues. This chain's CDR3 is CASSWTSGRPRGNEQFF. The CDR3 DNA follows: TGTGCCAGCAGCTGGACTAGCGGGAGGCCCCGGGGCAATGAGCAGTTCTTC.